These T cell receptor beta chains were read from a single sample in a study of PD-L1 blockade in urothelial cancer. Sequencing used immunoSEQ multiplex PCR; TCRdb keeps in-frame clones, though not all of them. The profile shows roughly 45,000 clones, roughly 80% of them singletons. The specimen was PBMCs, collected around atezolizumab (anti-PD-L1) treatment. The receptor source for this set is a man aged 55 to 70 with urothelial cancer. CDR3s include the opening cysteine and the closing phenylalanine or tryptophan. The order of the fields is clone size, D gene, J gene, V gene, CDR3 DNA, CDR3 protein. The D gene is left open where the match is weak. Expanded clones are given a class, and other clones once, few, many or no size at all.

. TRBD1 TRBJ2-7 TRBV30 TGTGCCTGGCATAGGACAGGAGGTATACACGAGCAGTACTTC CAWHRTGGIHEQYF
. TRBD2 TRBJ2-1 TRBV5-1 TGCGCCAGCAGCCCCGGCGAAGCGGGGGCCTCCTACAATGAGCAGTTCTTC CASSPGEAGASYNEQFF
. TRBD1 TRBJ1-4 TRBV27 TGTGCCAGCAGTTTATCCGTCCCGGGACAGGGGCCGGAAGAAAAACTGTTTTTT CASSLSVPGQGPEEKLFF
. TRBD1 TRBJ1-2 TRBV5-5 TGTGCCAGCAGCTTGGAAGGGGACAGAGGAGCTCGGTCTAACTATGGCTACACCTTC CASSLEGDRGARSNYGYTF
. . TRBJ1-4 TRBV5-1 TGCGCCAGCAAGTCTCATCAGAACCTTAATGAAAAACTGTTTTTT CASKSHQNLNEKLFF
. . TRBJ2-2 TRBV2 TGTGCCAGCAGTTCTGACAGCCTCGCGAACACCGGGGAGCTGTTTTTT CASSSDSLANTGELFF
. . TRBJ2-6 TRBV7-9 TGTGCCAGCAGCTTGAGCTCTGGGGCCAACGTCCTGACTTTC CASSLSSGANVLTF
. TRBD1 TRBJ1-5 TRBV15 TGTGCCACCAGCAGAGAACAGGGGTACCAGCCCCAGCATTTT CATSREQGYQPQHF
. TRBD1 TRBJ2-5 TRBV7-8 TGTGCCAGCAGCTTTGTCCCAGGGGGCGCCGGGGAGACCCAGTACTTC CASSFVPGGAGETQYF
. . TRBJ2-5 TRBV2 TGTGCCAGCAGCCCCCTGACACCACAAGAGACCCAGTACTTC CASSPLTPQETQYF
. TRBD1 TRBJ2-3 TRBV11-2 TGTGCCAGCAGCATATACGCCGGGACAGGAGTAGCAGATACGCAGTATTTT CASSIYAGTGVADTQYF
. TRBD1 TRBJ1-5 TRBV28 TGTGCCAGCAGGCCAGCCGGGACAGGGAATCAGCCCCAGCATTTT CASRPAGTGNQPQHF
. TRBD2 TRBJ2-5 TRBV11-2 TGTGCCAGCAGCCCCAATAGCGGGGGCCAAGAGACCCAGTACTTC CASSPNSGGQETQYF
once TRBD2 TRBJ2-5 TRBV11-2 TGTGCCAGCAGCTCCTATAAGCGGGGGGGCTTGGGGACCCAGTACTTC CASSSYKRGGLGTQYF
few . TRBJ1-2 TRBV2 TGTGCCAGCTTCGGGGGGCGAGTGGAGGATGGCTACACCTTC CASFGGRVEDGYTF
. TRBD2 TRBJ2-3 TRBV30 TGTGCCTGGCTAGCGGGGAGCACAGATACGCAGTATTTT CAWLAGSTDTQYF
. TRBD1 TRBJ1-1 TRBV28 TGTGCCAGCGCCATGACAGGGGTCGGAACTGAAGCTTTCTTT CASAMTGVGTEAFF
few TRBD1 TRBJ2-5 TRBV5-5 TGTGCCAGCAGCTTTGACGGACAGGGCAAAGAGACCCAGTACTTC CASSFDGQGKETQYF
once TRBD1 TRBJ2-3 TRBV5-1 TGCGCCAGCAGCTGGTTCCCCGGGACAGAGAGCACAGATACGCAGTATTTT CASSWFPGTESTDTQYF
. . TRBJ2-3 TRBV6-1 TGTGCCAGCAGTGGCCTAGGCGATACGCAGTATTTT CASSGLGDTQYF
. . TRBJ1-4 TRBV25-1 TGTGCCAGCAGTCTAACAGGCCTGAGGGAAAAACTGTTTTTT CASSLTGLREKLFF
. TRBD2 TRBJ2-1 TRBV10-3 TGTGCCATCAGTGACGCTAGCGGGGGGGCGAGCAATGAGCAGTTCTTC CAISDASGGASNEQFF
. TRBD1 TRBJ1-6 TRBV11-1 TGTGCCAGCAGCGCGAGAGGGACAGGGGGCCGTTCACCCCTCCACTTT CASSARGTGGRSPLHF
. . TRBJ1-5 TRBV6-1 TGTGCCAGCAGTGACGTGGGCGCCAGGGTATCCTATAGCAATCAGCCCCAGCATTTT CASSDVGARVSYSNQPQHF
. TRBD1 TRBJ2-1 TRBV11-2 TGTGCCAGCAGCTCGACAGGGGGCAATGAGCAGTTCTTC CASSSTGGNEQFF
. . TRBJ2-2 TRBV18 TGTGCCAGTAAAGACAGCGCGAACACCGGGGAGCTGTTTTTT CASKDSANTGELFF
. TRBD2 TRBJ2-1 TRBV10-2 TGCGCCAGCAGCTTACTAGCGGGGGGCAAGAATGAGCAGTTCTTC CASSLLAGGKNEQFF
. TRBD1 TRBJ1-5 TRBV28 TGTGCCAGCAGGCCCGAGTCACAGGGGCGGGGCAATCAGCCCCAGCATTTT CASRPESQGRGNQPQHF
once . TRBJ2-7 TRBV5-5 TGTGCCAGCAGCTCCACAGACAGACCTTACGAGCAGTACTTC CASSSTDRPYEQYF
. TRBD2 TRBJ2-7 TRBV29-1 TGCAGCGGGGCAAGGGACGGGGGGACCTACGAGCAGTACTTC CSGARDGGTYEQYF
. . TRBJ2-3 TRBV7-2 TGTGCCAGCAGCTTAGTAGCGGCAGGGACTACAGATACGCAGTATTTT CASSLVAAGTTDTQYF
. . TRBJ1-4 TRBV11-2 TGTGCCAGCAGCTTAAAACCATTCGGATGGAGCTCTAATGAAAAACTGTTTTTT CASSLKPFGWSSNEKLFF
. . TRBJ1-4 TRBV7-9 TGTGCCAGCAGCTTAGGGCAGAATGAAAAACTGTTTTTT CASSLGQNEKLFF
. . TRBJ1-3 TRBV5-1 TGCGCCAGCAGCTTGGGATCAGGGGGAAACACCATATATTTT CASSLGSGGNTIYF
. . TRBJ2-3 TRBV19 TGTGCCAGTAGTAACGAGGCGGGGAACACAGATACGCAGTATTTT CASSNEAGNTDTQYF
. . TRBJ1-5 TRBV28 TGTGCCAGCAGTTTAGGCTTGGCAGGAGGGCAGCCCCAGCATTTT CASSLGLAGGQPQHF
. . TRBJ2-7 TRBV7-9 TGTGCCAGCAGCTTAGGTGGGACTCCGGAGCAGTACTTC CASSLGGTPEQYF
. TRBD2 TRBJ2-1 TRBV15 TGTGCCACCAGCAGAGCGGGGACTACTTACAATGAGCAGTTCTTC CATSRAGTTYNEQFF
. TRBD2 TRBJ2-5 TRBV11-2 TGTGCCAGCAGCTTATGGGTTCCTAGCGGGGGTGGGGAGACCCAGTACTTC CASSLWVPSGGGETQYF
. . TRBJ2-3 TRBV5-5 TGTGCCAGCAGTACAGACAGTAGCACAGATACGCAGTATTTT CASSTDSSTDTQYF
. . TRBJ1-5 TRBV6-5 TGTGCCAGCAAACCGGCCGCGGATAGCAATCAGCCCCAGCATTTT CASKPAADSNQPQHF
. . TRBJ2-3 TRBV12-5 TGTGCTAGTGGTGGATATCTAGACTCTACGCAGTATTTT CASGGYLDSTQYF
. . TRBJ2-2 TRBV5-4 TGTGCCAGCAGCCCGGGACTTCTAGTCGGGGAGCTGTTTTTT CASSPGLLVGELFF
. . TRBJ2-5 TRBV5-4 TGTGCCAGCAGCCCGGCAGACGCCGGGGAGACCCAGTACTTC CASSPADAGETQYF
. TRBD1 TRBJ1-4 TRBV4-1 TGCGCCTCCCAGGGGGCGGCAACTAATGAAAAACTGTTTTTT CASQGAATNEKLFF
once . TRBJ2-6 TRBV21-1 TGTGCCAGCAGCCAGCGGCGGACAGGGGGGACTGGGGCCAACGTCCTGACTTTC CASSQRRTGGTGANVLTF
. . TRBJ2-7 TRBV10-1 TGCGCCAGCAGTGAACGACAGGACTACGAGCAGTACTTC CASSERQDYEQYF
. . TRBJ1-3 TRBV28 TGTGCCAGCAGTTCTACAGCCACTGGAAACACCATATATTTT CASSSTATGNTIYF
few TRBD1 TRBJ1-4 TRBV7-9 TGTGCCAGCAGCTCGACCCTAGGGGACAGCGAAAAACTGTTTTTT CASSSTLGDSEKLFF
. TRBD2 TRBJ2-5 TRBV28 TGTGCCAGCAGTTCACTAGCGGAACAAGAGACCCAGTACTTC CASSSLAEQETQYF
. . TRBJ2-3 TRBV30 TGTGCCTGGAGTGTAGCAGGCGATACGCAGTATTTT CAWSVAGDTQYF
. TRBD2 TRBJ2-5 TRBV19 TGTGCCAGTACCCCAAACCCCGGGGAGGGGCAAGAGACCCAGTACTTC CASTPNPGEGQETQYF
. . TRBJ2-6 TRBV4-1 TGCGCCAGCAGCCCGGGATCCTCTGGGGCCAACGTCCTGACTTTC CASSPGSSGANVLTF
. TRBD2 TRBJ2-3 TRBV6-1 TGTGCCAGCAGTGAAACTAGCGGGGGGGCAGATACGCAGTATTTT CASSETSGGADTQYF
. TRBD1 TRBJ2-7 TRBV7-9 TGTGCCAGCAGCAATGAAGGGGGCGATTGGGAGCAGTACTTC CASSNEGGDWEQYF
. . TRBJ2-7 TRBV2 TGTGCCAGCTCCCGAGCCCGGGAGGAGCAGTACTTC CASSRAREEQYF
. TRBD1 TRBJ2-1 TRBV19 TGTGCCAGTACCAGGACAGGGTTCGGCAATGAGCAGTTCTTC CASTRTGFGNEQFF
few . TRBJ2-2 TRBV27 TGTGCCAGCAGCTCCTACACCGGGGAGCTGTTTTTT CASSSYTGELFF
. . TRBJ1-5 TRBV7-9 TGTGCCAGCAGCTTCGGCAATCAGCCCCAGCATTTT CASSFGNQPQHF